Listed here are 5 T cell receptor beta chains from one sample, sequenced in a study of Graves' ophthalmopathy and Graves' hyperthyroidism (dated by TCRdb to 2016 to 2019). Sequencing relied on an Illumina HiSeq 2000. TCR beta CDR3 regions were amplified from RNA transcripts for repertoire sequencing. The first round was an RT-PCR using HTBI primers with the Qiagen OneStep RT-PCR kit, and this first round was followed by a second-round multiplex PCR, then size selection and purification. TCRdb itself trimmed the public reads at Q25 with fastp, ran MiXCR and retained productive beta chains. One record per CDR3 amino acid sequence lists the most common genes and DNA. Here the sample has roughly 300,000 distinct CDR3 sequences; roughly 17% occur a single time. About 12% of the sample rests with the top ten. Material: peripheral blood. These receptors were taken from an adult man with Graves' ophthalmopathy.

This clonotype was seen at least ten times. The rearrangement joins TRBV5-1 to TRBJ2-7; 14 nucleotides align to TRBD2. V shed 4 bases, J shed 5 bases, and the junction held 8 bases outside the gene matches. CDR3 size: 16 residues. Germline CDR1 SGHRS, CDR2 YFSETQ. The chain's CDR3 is CASSSSPGLAGDEQYF. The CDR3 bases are TGCGCCAGCAGCAGCTCCCCGGGACTAGCGGGAGACGAGCAGTACTTC.

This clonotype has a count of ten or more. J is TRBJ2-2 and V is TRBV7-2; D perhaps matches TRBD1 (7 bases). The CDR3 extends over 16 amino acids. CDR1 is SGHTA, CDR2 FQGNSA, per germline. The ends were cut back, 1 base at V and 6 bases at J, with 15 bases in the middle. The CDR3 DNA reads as TGTGCCAGCAGCTTAGGGCAGGGGGGATATTCCGGGGAGCTGTTTTTT. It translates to CASSLGQGGYSGELFF.

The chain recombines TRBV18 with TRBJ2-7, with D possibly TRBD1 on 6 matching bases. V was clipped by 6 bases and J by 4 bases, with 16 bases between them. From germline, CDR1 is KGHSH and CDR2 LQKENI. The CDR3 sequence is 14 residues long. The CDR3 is CASSVPGVRYEQYF. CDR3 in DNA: TGTGCCAGCTCCGTTCCAGGGGTCAGGTACGAGCAGTACTTC.

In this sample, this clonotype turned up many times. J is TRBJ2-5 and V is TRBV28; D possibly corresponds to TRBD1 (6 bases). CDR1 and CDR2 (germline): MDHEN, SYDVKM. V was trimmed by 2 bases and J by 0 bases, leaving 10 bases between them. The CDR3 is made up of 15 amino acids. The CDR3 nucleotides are TGTGCCAGCAGTTTACCCGGGACACACCAAGAGACCCAGTACTTC. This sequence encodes CASSLPGTHQETQYF.

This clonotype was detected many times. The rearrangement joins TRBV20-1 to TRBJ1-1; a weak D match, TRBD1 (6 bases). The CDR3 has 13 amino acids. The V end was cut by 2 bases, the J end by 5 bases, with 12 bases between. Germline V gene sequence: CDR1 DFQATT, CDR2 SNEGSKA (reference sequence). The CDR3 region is CSARRGVGTEAFF. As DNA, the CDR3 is TGCAGTGCTAGAAGGGGGGTAGGGACTGAAGCTTTCTTT.